This T cell receptor beta chain was sequenced during a study of blood T cell repertoires in COVID-19. This clone has just one count. Profiling relied on immunoSEQ multiplex PCR, and the TCRdb table lists in-frame clones only, not all of them. Found here are 200,000 or so clones, approximately 88% of them singletons; the top ten hold around 3.6%. Germline values: CDR1 SGHRS, CDR2 YFSETQ. V was pared by 4 bases and J by 2 bases, with 8 bases between. This CDR3 is 13 amino acids long. The TCR comes from a woman in her 30s who had been exposed to COVID-19. The chain recombines TRBV5-1 with TRBJ2-3; no reliable D call. The sample comprised PBMCs or T cells enriched from blood (not recorded which). The CDR3 bases are TGCGCCAGCAGCACCTATTACACAGATACGCAGTATTTT. Its protein is CASSTYYTDTQYF.